This is a list of T cell receptor beta chains from one sample in a study of T cell repertoires in cytomegalovirus infection. Which antigens these TCRs recognize remains unknown. TCRdb reprocessed the reads with MiXCR, giving one entry per CDR3 protein. Of about 350,000 distinct CDR3 sequences listed, roughly 36% were seen once; the top ten hold approximately 13%. The sequenced sample was cultured PBMCs, obtained from culture after CMV antigen stimulation. The origin of the receptors is a human donor in good health (CMV status not recorded). Some clones in this sample may be carry-over from other donors' samples. The CDR3 runs from the conserved cysteine through the conserved F or W. A D gene is named only where the DNA matches it firmly. Not all rows give a size; the values are once, few, many and, for expanded clones, a class.

15	.	TRBV7-2	TRBJ1-1	many	TGTGCCAGCAGCTTTGCCTCAGGGATGAACACTGAAGCTTTCTTT	CASSFASGMNTEAFF
15	.	TRBV7-2	TRBJ2-2	.	TGTGCCAGCAGCACCGCGGGGGCCCGACCCCGGGAGCTGTTTTTT	CASSTAGARPRELFF
15	TRBD1	TRBV7-9	TRBJ2-2	.	TGTGCCACCCAGACAGGGGCCACGAACACCGGGGAGCTGTTTTTT	CATQTGATNTGELFF
17	TRBD2	TRBV7-4	TRBJ2-1	.	TGTGCCAGCAGCCCTGGAGGAGGGGCTAGCGGAAGGGGTGAGCAGTTCTTC	CASSPGGGASGRGEQFF
13	TRBD2	TRBV7-2	TRBJ2-5	few	TGTGCCAGCAGCACGGGACTAGGGGAGACCCAGTACTTC	CASSTGLGETQYF
17	.	TRBV27	TRBJ2-1	.	TGTGCCAGCAGACTATCCCGGGGGCTAGGAATCTACAATGAGCAGTTCTTC	CASRLSRGLGIYNEQFF
15	.	TRBV10-3	TRBJ2-6	.	TGTGCCACCAAGGGTTCTGGCTCTGGGGCCAACGTCCTGACTTTC	CATKGSGSGANVLTF
19	TRBD2	TRBV24-1	TRBJ2-2	.	TGTGCCACCAGTGATTTGCCCGGCCGCGGGAGAGCGAACACCGGGGAGCTGTTTTTT	CATSDLPGRGRANTGELFF
13	.	TRBV4-1	TRBJ1-2	.	TGCGCCAGCAGCCAAAACGCTGAAATCGGCTACACCTTC	CASSQNAEIGYTF
15	.	TRBV4-3	TRBJ2-7	.	TGCGCCAGCAGCCCACGTGAGGCCCCTCTCTACGAGCAGTACTTC	CASSPREAPLYEQYF
17	.	TRBV25-1	TRBJ2-3	few	TGTGCCAGCAGTGATCCCGAGGGAGGGGGGTCAACAGATACGCAGTATTTT	CASSDPEGGGSTDTQYF
13	.	TRBV7-2	TRBJ1-2	many	TGTGCCAGCAGCTTGGGCGGAACCTATGGCTACACCTTC	CASSLGGTYGYTF
16	TRBD2	TRBV15	TRBJ2-3	few	TGTGCCACCAGCAGAGCCCGACTAGCGGGCACAGATACGCAGTATTTT	CATSRARLAGTDTQYF
16	.	TRBV7-9	TRBJ1-4	.	TGTGCCAGCAGCTTGCGCGGGATGGGAACTAATGAAAAACTGTTTTTT	CASSLRGMGTNEKLFF
21	TRBD2	TRBV18	TRBJ2-1	.	TGTGCCAGCTCATCCGATTCGAAGACTAGCGGGAGGCCAACACTGGGGAATGAGCAGTTCTTC	CASSSDSKTSGRPTLGNEQFF
14	TRBD2	TRBV4-1	TRBJ2-1	few	TGCGCCAGCTCACTGACTAGCGGGTTCAATGAGCAGTTCTTC	CASSLTSGFNEQFF
15	.	TRBV28	TRBJ2-7	.	TGTGCCAGCAGTCAAGAGGGGCCTAGCGTCTACGAGCAGTACTTC	CASSQEGPSVYEQYF
14	.	TRBV11-3	TRBJ1-1	.	TGTGCCAGCAGCTTAGGGGCGGATAGGAGGGTAGCTTTCTTT	CASSLGADRRVAFF
15	.	TRBV19	TRBJ2-1	.	TGTGCCAGTAGTTGGGGCAGCCCATCCTACAATGAGCAGTTCTTC	CASSWGSPSYNEQFF
15	TRBD2	TRBV19	TRBJ2-5	.	TGTGCCAGTAGTTCCACGGGGGGGGATGGAGAGACCCAGTACTTC	CASSSTGGDGETQYF
16	TRBD2	TRBV29-1	TRBJ2-1	few	TGCAGCGTTGTAGCGGGGCTAGCGGGAGGGAACAATGAGCAGTTCTTC	CSVVAGLAGGNNEQFF
16	TRBD2	TRBV6-6	TRBJ2-3	.	TGTGCCAGCAGTTACTGGGAAGGTAGCGGGAGAGATACGCAGTATTTT	CASSYWEGSGRDTQYF
11	.	TRBV28	TRBJ1-1	.	TGTGCCAGCAGCGGAACTTTTGAAGCTTTCTTT	CASSGTFEAFF
13	.	TRBV6-2/TRBV6-3	TRBJ1-1	.	TGTGCCAGCAGCCTGACAGGATGGACTGAAGCTTTCTTT	CASSLTGWTEAFF
14	TRBD1	TRBV7-2	TRBJ2-3	.	TGTGCCAGCAGCTTTAAGACAGGGCCAGATACGCAGTATTTT	CASSFKTGPDTQYF
15	TRBD1	TRBV6-6	TRBJ2-1	.	TGTGCCAGCTGCTCAGGGGGCCTCTCCTACAATGAGCAGTTCTTC	CASCSGGLSYNEQFF
13	.	TRBV4-3	TRBJ1-2	few	TGCGCCAGCAGCCAAGACTTGGTCCGTGGCTACACCTTC	CASSQDLVRGYTF
15	TRBD1	TRBV7-2	TRBJ2-4	many	TGTGCCAGCAGCTTAGTGGGGCAGGGGGCAACCATTCAGTACTTC	CASSLVGQGATIQYF
16	.	TRBV4-1	TRBJ2-7	.	TGCGCCAGCAGCTGGTACCCGACCGGGGGCTCCTACGAGCAGTACTTC	CASSWYPTGGSYEQYF
13	.	TRBV6-5	TRBJ2-1	.	TGTGCCAGCAGTTACTCGCGGAGCAATGAGCAGTTCTTC	CASSYSRSNEQFF
13	.	TRBV12-5	TRBJ2-1	.	TGTGCTAGTGGTTTGGGGGGGACCCATGAGCAGTTCTTC	CASGLGGTHEQFF
13	.	TRBV7-2	TRBJ1-5	.	TGTGCCAGCAGCCCCTCGGATGGTCAGCCCCAGCATTTT	CASSPSDGQPQHF
14	.	TRBV7-9	TRBJ1-2	few	TGTGCCAGCAGCTCTCTGGGCAGGGCCGAGGGCTACACCTTC	CASSSLGRAEGYTF
15	TRBD2	TRBV19	TRBJ2-2	.	TGTGCCAGTACACTAGCGACCTTGAACACCGGGGAGCTGTTTTTT	CASTLATLNTGELFF
11	.	TRBV7-9	TRBJ1-2	.	TGTGCCAGCAGCATCGGTGGCAGCTACACCTTC	CASSIGGSYTF
16	TRBD2	TRBV12-3/TRBV12-4	TRBJ2-1	few	TGTGCCAGCAGTTTAGCGGCTAGCGGTTCCTACAATGAGCAGTTCTTC	CASSLAASGSYNEQFF
12	.	TRBV7-6	TRBJ1-5	few	TGTGCCAGCAGCGAGTCTAATCAGCCCCAGCATTTT	CASSESNQPQHF
15	.	TRBV18	TRBJ1-4	.	TGTGCCAGCTCAACCGAGGGGGGCTTTGGGGAAAAACTGTTTTTT	CASSTEGGFGEKLFF
14	TRBD1	TRBV20-1	TRBJ1-4	few	TGCAGTGCTAGGGGGACAGGAGGAAATGAAAAACTGTTTTTT	CSARGTGGNEKLFF
14	TRBD1	TRBV19	TRBJ1-2	.	TGTGCCAGTAGTTTCAGGGGGTTGGACTATGGCTACACCTTC	CASSFRGLDYGYTF
13	TRBD1	TRBV2	TRBJ2-7	.	TGTGCCAGCACAGGGGGCGCACGAAACGAGCAGTACTTC	CASTGGARNEQYF
15	TRBD1	TRBV12-3/TRBV12-4	TRBJ1-2	.	TGTGCCAGCAGCCCAGGGACAGGGGGCCTTGGAGGCTACACCTTC	CASSPGTGGLGGYTF
14	.	TRBV11-2	TRBJ2-1	few	TGTGCCAGCAGCTTAGACTGGAATGTTAATGAGCAGTTCTTC	CASSLDWNVNEQFF
16	.	TRBV7-2	TRBJ2-5	few	TGTGCCAGCAGCTTATTCCCCCTAGCCCTTGGAGAGACCCAGTACTTC	CASSLFPLALGETQYF
14	TRBD1	TRBV6-1	TRBJ1-2	.	TGTGCCAGCAAATCGACAGGGGCACCCTATGGCTACACCTTC	CASKSTGAPYGYTF
13	.	TRBV20-1	TRBJ2-7	.	TGCAGTGCTAGTGCTAGCTCAACCTACGAGCAGTACTTC	CSASASSTYEQYF
13	.	TRBV10-3	TRBJ1-1	few	TGTGCCATCAGTCCCGACGGGAACACTGAAGCTTTCTTT	CAISPDGNTEAFF
16	TRBD2	TRBV6-6	TRBJ2-7	few	TGTGCCAGTCAACGGACTAGCGGGAGATTTGCATACGAGCAGTACTTC	CASQRTSGRFAYEQYF
15	.	TRBV5-1	TRBJ2-2	.	TGCGCCAGCAGCCCGCTTGGGGGTTCCACCGGGGAGCTGTTTTTT	CASSPLGGSTGELFF
15	TRBD2	TRBV24-1	TRBJ2-1	few	TGTGCCACCAGCGGGTCGGCGGGAGGGTACAATGAGCAGTTCTTC	CATSGSAGGYNEQFF
18	TRBD1	TRBV7-2	TRBJ1-1	many	TGTGCCAGCAGCCGAAAGGGGACAGGGGGTATGGATAACACTGAAGCTTTCTTT	CASSRKGTGGMDNTEAFF
20	TRBD2	TRBV4-1	TRBJ2-3	.	TGCGCCAGCAGCCAGAGGGTAGTAGCGGGAGAGCCCCCGTCATTGAATACGCAGTATTTT	CASSQRVVAGEPPSLNTQYF
15	TRBD2	TRBV29-1	TRBJ2-5	.	TGCAGCGTTGAGGCTAGCGGATGGGCGTTAAGGGCCCAGTACTTC	CSVEASGWALRAQYF
19	TRBD2	TRBV5-1	TRBJ2-1	.	TGCGCCAGCAGTCCCGGGACTAGCGGGGCTACCGGACTTTGGAATGAGCAGTTCTTC	CASSPGTSGATGLWNEQFF